The clone carrying this T cell receptor (beta chain) has ten or more counts. Antigen unknown. The CDR3 contains 20 residues. V lost 6 bases to trimming and J lost 3 bases; unmatched junction nucleotides: 16. Germline V gives CDR1 LGHDT, CDR2 YNNKEL (reference sequence). TCRdb processed the 5' RACE reads anew with MiXCR; each CDR3 protein has one entry. The top ten clones hold about 1.6% of a sample with fewer than 650,000 distinct CDR3 sequences, just over 7% of them seen once. The entry originates in a study of identical twins. Findings and limits, study-wide: The authors noted that invariant MAIT and iNKT cells could partly confound zero-insertion analyses. Cross-sectional statistical analysis was relied on for the conclusions, without the same donors being followed.

The sample also formed part of further work on yellow fever vaccine responses in identical twins. Turning to that study: Reportedly, the response of twins' T cells to the vaccine seemed partly convergent, partly personalized.

This receptor was identified in a woman younger than 30 in good health. The chain employs TRBV3-1 and TRBJ2-2; the match to TRBD2 covers 13 bases. The source material was PBMCs. The CDR3 coding sequence is TGTGCCAGCAGACCAAGTCCCTGGACTAGCGGGAGTGGATACACCGGGGAGCTGTTTTTT. Encoded protein: CASRPSPWTSGSGYTGELFF.